A selection of T cell receptor beta chains follows, all from one sample in a study of response to subunit inactivated influenza vaccine. TCRdb reanalysed the RT-PCR reads using MiXCR and keeps one entry per CDR3 protein. The repertoire holds around 760,000 distinct CDR3 sequences, roughly 13% seen once, with 5.5% to 7% in the top ten. This specimen consisted of PBMCs from blood, obtained approximately 15 days before vaccination. The receptors were gathered from a man aged 45-65 years who received an inactivated influenza vaccine. The CDR3 runs from the conserved cysteine through the conserved F or W. The order of the fields is V gene, CDR3 protein.

TRBV29-1 CSVTPTDSYEQYF
TRBV30 CARGGGALPDTQYF
TRBV7-8 CASSLELGEGTQYF
TRBV20-1 CSAPVGPAETQYF
TRBV10-3 CAISESPGQGEQYF
TRBV23-1 CASSRTGSSGANVLTF
TRBV12-3/TRBV12-4 CASCYSDTQYF
TRBV7-9 CASRQNEKLFF
TRBV6-2/TRBV6-3 CASSTGTSGSRETQYF
TRBV7-2 CASSTSGGAFETQYF
TRBV5-6 CASSLGAGTLRAEAFF
TRBV5-1 CASSLVGDLAFF
TRBV29-1 CSVEDFLGSSYNEQFF
TRBV10-3 CATRGQNAGANVLTF
TRBV10-2 CASSDGQLNTEAFF
TRBV20-1 CSAARAGGIQETQYF
TRBV11-2 CASSSYLYEQYF
TRBV3-1 CASSFLPTSGSYEQYF
TRBV9 CASSVDGRGRGEQFF
TRBV15 CATSRGRGPTQYF
TRBV12-3/TRBV12-4 CASTLGRGNQPQHF
TRBV2 CASSPRGLAGDFTDTQYF
TRBV6-1 CASSPQSGAWKLFF
TRBV27 CASSGAGTGGIGELFF
TRBV2 CASSEVAGYTGELFF
TRBV6-5 CASSYSNGRLGYTF
TRBV4-3 CASSQDRAGTGANVLTF
TRBV29-1 CSAERGLQETQYF
TRBV20-1 CSAERGGNQPQHF
TRBV6-2/TRBV6-3 CASRHYLDRQETQYF
TRBV6-1 CASSEGAGGPYGYTF
TRBV28 CASSSTGTGDGYTF
TRBV28 CASSWSSGYNEQYF
TRBV20-1 CSADPQGMGGYTF
TRBV12-5 CASTGQGRGEQFF
TRBV4-1 CASSQDRVMNTEAFF
TRBV18 CASSPGSNEQFF
TRBV11-2 CASSPTTGGVSYEQYF
TRBV28 CASRKRQGSSGNTIYF
TRBV2 CASTGAHETQYF
TRBV15 CATSRDIGRGGYNEQFF
TRBV12-3/TRBV12-4 CASSLFRRGQETQYF
TRBV5-1 CASSPDGVWPDTQYF
TRBV24-1 CATSDTSGAQETHYF
TRBV29-1 CSVGQTYGYTF
TRBV29-1 CSVLYNEQFF
TRBV27 CASSRNRVGNTIYF